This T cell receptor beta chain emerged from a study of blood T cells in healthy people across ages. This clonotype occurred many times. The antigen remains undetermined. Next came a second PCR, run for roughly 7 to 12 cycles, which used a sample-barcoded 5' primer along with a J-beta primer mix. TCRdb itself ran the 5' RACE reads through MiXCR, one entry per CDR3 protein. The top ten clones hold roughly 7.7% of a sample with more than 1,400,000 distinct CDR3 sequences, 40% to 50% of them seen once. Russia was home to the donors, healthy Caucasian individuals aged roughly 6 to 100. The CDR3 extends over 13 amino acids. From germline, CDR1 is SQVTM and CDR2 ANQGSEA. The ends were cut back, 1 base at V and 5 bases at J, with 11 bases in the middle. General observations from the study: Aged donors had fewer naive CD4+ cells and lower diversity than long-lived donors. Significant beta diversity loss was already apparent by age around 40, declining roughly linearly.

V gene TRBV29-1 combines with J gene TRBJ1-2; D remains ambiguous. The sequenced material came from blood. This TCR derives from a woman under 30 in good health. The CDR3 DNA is TGCAGCGTTGAAGGGTTTTCGGGGTATGGCTACACCTTC. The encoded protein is CSVEGFSGYGYTF.